Listed here are 7 T cell receptor beta chains from one sample, sequenced in a study of blood T cell repertoires in COVID-19. TCRdb's copy holds only in-frame clones and misses some; the assay was immunoSEQ multiplex PCR. The repertoire has about 330,000 clones, more than 75% of them found once; the top ten carry roughly 4%. The sample consisted of peripheral blood. The source of these receptors is a woman between 45 and 65 years old with active or convalescent COVID-19.

The chain employs TRBV6-5 and TRBJ1-6; D may be TRBD1 (6 bases). V dropped 6 bases and J dropped 10 bases, with 16 bases sitting between them. The CDR3 runs to 14 residues. CDR1 is MNHEY and CDR2 is SVGAGI in the germline V gene. The CDR3 loop is CASSLRGASSPLHF. The CDR3 DNA reads as TGTGCCAGCAGCCTACGGGGGGCGAGCTCACCCCTCCACTTT.

In its sample, this clone was seen once. This chain connects TRBV10-3 to TRBJ2-7; D is perhaps TRBD1 (5 bases). With 2 bases removed from V and 3 bases from J, the gap between germline ends came to 5 bases. In germline, CDR1 is ENHRY, CDR2 SYGVKD. The CDR3 is 12 amino acids. The CDR3 region is CAISETGYEQYF. DNA of the CDR3: TGTGCCATCAGTGAGACAGGCTACGAGCAGTACTTC.

This clone occurred a few times. The rearrangement links TRBV28 to TRBJ2-1; TRBD1 might be the D (6 bases). This CDR3 contains 16 residues. Germline values: CDR1 MDHEN, CDR2 SYDVKM. V was trimmed by 3 bases and J by 4 bases, leaving 16 bases between them. In DNA, the CDR3 is TGTGCCAGCAGTTTTAGGTTACAGGGAGCGTACAATGAGCAGTTCTTC. This encodes CASSFRLQGAYNEQFF.

The genes are TRBV5-1 and TRBJ1-2; the match to TRBD1 covers 8 bases. The CDR3 extends over 15 amino acids. J lost 3 bases, V lost 0 bases, and 4 bases had no gene match. In germline, CDR1 is SGHRS, CDR2 YFSETQ. The CDR3 nucleotides are TGCGCCAGCAGCTTGGCTACAGGGGGGGACTATGGCTACACCTTC. This gives the protein CASSLATGGDYGYTF.

This clone was found a few times. The chain uses TRBV5-1 and TRBJ1-1, with TRBD1 matching 8 bases. V trimming: 4 bases; J trimming: 3 bases; junction bases outside the gene matches: 14. Per germline, CDR1 SGHRS and CDR2 YFSETQ. The CDR3 spans 17 residues. As DNA, the CDR3 is TGCGCCAGCAGCCCCCCCCGGACAGGGAACTATGACACTGAAGCTTTCTTT. It is translated as CASSPPRTGNYDTEAFF.

This chain uses TRBV19 with TRBJ1-1; D is unclear. Germline-derived CDR1 and CDR2 are LNHDA and SQIVND (reference sequence). This CDR3 contains 13 residues. The germline V and J ends were trimmed by 5 bases and 4 bases, with 11 bases remaining between them. In nucleotides, the CDR3 is TGTGCCAGTAGTCGAGGGCACATCACTGAAGCTTTCTTT. Translated: CASSRGHITEAFF.

J is TRBJ1-2 and V is TRBV28; TRBD1 agrees at 12 bases. Losses at the gene ends were 4 bases for V and 8 bases for J; bases not matched to a gene: 2. The CDR3 contains 13 residues. The germline V gene encodes CDR1 MDHEN and CDR2 SYDVKM. CDR3 residues: CASSSGTGGGYTF. DNA for the CDR3: TGTGCCAGCAGTTCCGGGACAGGGGGCGGCTACACCTTC.